One T cell receptor beta chain is described in this entry. Its target is not known. The data stem from a study of human T cells and chemical hapten exposure. As for the study in general: Cases of alopecia areata, totalis or universalis occurred in a predominantly female patient group. There were per-sample TCR yield variations, arising mainly from small pooled library volume differences.

Trimming at V came to 0 bases and at J to 4 bases, leaving 8 bases not matched to a gene. CDR3 length: 18 amino acids. CDR1 LGHNA and CDR2 YSLEER come from the germline V gene. General study findings and limits: Donors had alopecia, so their immune response may differ from healthy people's. TCRs at a frequency above 1 in 1000 stayed unchanged with DPC sensitization.

Time point indicated: patch test 1, 2 weeks after DPC sensitization. Treatment defined: therapeutic diphenylcyclopropenone sensitization with weekly scalp DPC. TCRdb reprocessed the RACE reads via MiXCR and lists one record per CDR3 protein. Altogether roughly 120,000 distinct CDR3 sequences are present, around an eighth being singletons, with the ten largest covering 1.4%. The clonotype was recovered from a woman in her 50s with alopecia areata. Some clones in this sample may be carry-over from other donors' samples. This sequence joins TRBV4-3 and TRBJ2-3, with TRBD2 identical over 12 bases. The starting material was whole blood, obtained in connection with sensitization to the hapten diphenylcyclopropenone (DPC). The CDR3 region is CASSQDWRLAGVADTQYF. The CDR3 DNA follows: TGCGCCAGCAGCCAAGATTGGCGACTAGCGGGGGTAGCAGATACGCAGTATTTT.